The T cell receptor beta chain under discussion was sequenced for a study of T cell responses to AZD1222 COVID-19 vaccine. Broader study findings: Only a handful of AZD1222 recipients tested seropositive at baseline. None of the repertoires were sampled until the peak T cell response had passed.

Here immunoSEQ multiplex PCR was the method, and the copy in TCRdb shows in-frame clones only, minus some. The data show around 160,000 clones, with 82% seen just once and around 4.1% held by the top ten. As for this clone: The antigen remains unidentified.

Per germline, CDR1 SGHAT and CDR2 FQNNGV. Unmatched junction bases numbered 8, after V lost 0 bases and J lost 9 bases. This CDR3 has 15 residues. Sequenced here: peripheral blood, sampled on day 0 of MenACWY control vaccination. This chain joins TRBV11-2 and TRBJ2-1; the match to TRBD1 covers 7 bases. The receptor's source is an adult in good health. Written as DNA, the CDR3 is TGTGCCAGCAGCTTAGATCCCATAGGGGGCGGTGAGCAGTTCTTC. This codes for CASSLDPIGGGEQFF.